Presented here are 30 T cell receptor beta chains from one specimen sequenced in a study of monozygotic twins with inflammatory bowel disease. TCRdb reprocessed the 5' RACE reads and stores each CDR3 protein as one record, lacking DNA. In all, the sample yields around 450,000 distinct CDR3 sequences. The sample taken for sequencing was blood. These receptor sequences come from a human donor with ulcerative colitis or Crohn's disease, or a healthy co-twin of an affected twin (not recorded which).

The gene calls are TRBV12-3 or TRBV12-4 and TRBJ1-1; TCRdb proposes TRBD1, but this gene call is untestable without DNA. The CDR3 extends over 13 amino acids. CDR3 region: CASRETGGTEAFF.

The genes are TRBV5-1 and TRBJ1-1; TCRdb's D call of TRBD1 is untestable without DNA. The CDR3 is 13 amino acids. Germline-derived CDR1 and CDR2 are SGHRS and YFSETQ. The CDR3 protein is CASTRQPNTEAFF.

The chain couples TRBV7-2 to TRBJ1-6. Germline V CDR1 and CDR2: SGHTA, FQGNSA. This CDR3 has 13 residues. CDR3 sequence reads: CASSSVTNSPLHF.

This rearrangement joins TRBV6-6 to TRBJ1-5; checking the TCRdb D call of TRBD1 is not possible without DNA. The CDR3 covers 13 residues. Germline-derived CDR1 and CDR2 are MNHNY and SVGAGI (reference sequence). The CDR3 protein is CASRGQDNQPQHF.

The V gene is TRBV12-3 or TRBV12-4, the J gene TRBJ2-2. The CDR3 has 14 residues. The CDR3 is CASSKEALARELFF.

The rearrangement uses TRBV12-3 or TRBV12-4 and TRBJ1-3. There are 12 residues in the CDR3. This CDR3 is CAVRTVGNTIYF.

V and J are TRBV12-3 or TRBV12-4 and TRBJ2-7; TCRdb lists TRBD1, though no DNA is available to test this call. This CDR3 comprises 14 residues. The CDR3 is CASSRQGTAYEQYF.

The V call is TRBV10-3, the J call TRBJ2-3; no DNA is available, so the TRBD2 call from TCRdb remains unchecked. Germline assignment: CDR1 ENHRY and CDR2 SYGVKD. The CDR3 extends over 16 amino acids. The CDR3 protein is CAISKGTSGGLDTQYF.

The CDR3 sequence is CASSLWEVRNTEAFF. V gene TRBV12-3 or TRBV12-4 combines with J gene TRBJ1-1. The CDR3 runs 15 residues.

The CDR3 sequence: CASSERGTGAGYTF. The chain has TRBV6-1 and TRBJ1-2; absent DNA, TCRdb's TRBD1 call cannot be checked. Germline CDR1 and CDR2: MNHNS and SASEGT. The CDR3 consists of 14 residues.

The chain employs TRBV5-6 and TRBJ2-2; the D gene TCRdb calls, TRBD2, cannot be checked with no DNA. Germline CDR1 reads SGHDT; CDR2 reads YYEEEE. This CDR3 contains 15 residues. CDR3 sequence reads: CASSLGLGGTGELFF.

J is TRBJ2-6 and V is TRBV4-2; TCRdb calls TRBD2, which cannot be checked without DNA. This CDR3 comprises 17 residues. Germline loops: CDR1 LGHNA, CDR2 YNFKEQ. The CDR3 sequence: CASSQDPRGAGANVLTF.

The chain has TRBV19 and TRBJ2-1; TCRdb calls TRBD1, which cannot be checked without DNA. This CDR3 region has 15 residues. The germline CDR1 and CDR2 sequences are LNHDA and SQIVND (reference sequence). CDR3 sequence: CASSPRQRGSGEQFF.

The V call is TRBV10-3, the J call TRBJ2-1; absent DNA, TCRdb's TRBD2 call cannot be checked. Germline CDR1 and CDR2: ENHRY and SYGVKD. The CDR3 loop spans 15 amino acids. The CDR3 protein is CAIRNRASEWDEQFF.

This rearrangement joins TRBV5-6 to TRBJ2-3; the TRBD1 assignment by TCRdb is unverifiable without DNA. The CDR3 spans 16 residues. Germline lookup yields CDR1 SGHDT and CDR2 YYEEEE. CDR3 sequence reads: CASSKIGTGDSDTQYF.

This sequence joins TRBV29-1 and TRBJ1-2. The CDR3 contains 12 residues. The V gene's germline CDR1 is SQVTM and CDR2 ANQGSEA. CDR3 amino acids: CSVEKGNYGYTF.

The chain uses TRBV7-2 and TRBJ2-1; TCRdb designates TRBD2, a call that cannot be tested without DNA. Germline V gene sequence: CDR1 SGHTA, CDR2 FQGNSA. This CDR3 is 16 amino acids long. The CDR3 reads CASSLVRLGGYNEQFF.

The gene calls are TRBV12-3 or TRBV12-4 and TRBJ1-4; the D gene TCRdb calls, TRBD1, cannot be checked with no DNA. This CDR3 region has 14 residues. The CDR3 loop is CATGFGTSNEKLFF.

The chain joins TRBV12-3 or TRBV12-4 to TRBJ2-5; checking the TCRdb D call of TRBD2 is not possible without DNA. The CDR3 has 17 residues. CDR3 residues: CASSPGTSGGLAETQYF.

This chain uses TRBV7-9 with TRBJ1-5. Germline-derived CDR1 and CDR2 are SEHNR and FQNEAQ (reference sequence). The CDR3 totals 13 residues. The CDR3 here is CASSLAENQPQHF.

This sequence joins TRBV18 and TRBJ2-1; there is no DNA to check the TCRdb D call of TRBD2. The germline V gene has CDR1 KGHSH and CDR2 LQKENI. The CDR3 sequence is 17 residues long. The CDR3 is CASSPVVSGPKYNEQFF.

The rearrangement links TRBV11-2 to TRBJ2-7. The length of the CDR3 is 14 residues. CDR1 is SGHAT, CDR2 FQNNGV, per germline. The CDR3: CASSSAEGSYEQYF.

The chain carries TRBV20-1 and TRBJ2-3; the D gene TCRdb calls, TRBD1, cannot be checked with no DNA. The length of the CDR3 is 15 residues. Germline lookup yields CDR1 DFQATT and CDR2 SNEGSKA (reference sequence). CDR3 loop: CSARTPSGGSDTQYF.

This sequence joins TRBV7-2 and TRBJ1-2; there is no DNA to check the TCRdb D call of TRBD1. Per germline, CDR1 SGHTA and CDR2 FQGNSA. CDR3 length: 15 residues. The CDR3 spells CASSPGPPPGYGYTF.

The chain employs TRBV15 and TRBJ2-1; TCRdb reports TRBD2, a call that lacks DNA to check it against. Germline assignment: CDR1 LNHNV and CDR2 YYDKDF (reference sequence). The CDR3 loop spans 16 amino acids. The CDR3 here is CATSRERTSGYNEQFF. The entire variable domain, with the rest obtained from reference TRBV15 and TRBJ2-1, is as follows: DAMVIQNPRYQVTQFGKPVTLSCSQTLNHNVMYWYQQKSSQAPKLLFHYYDKDFNNEADTPDNFQSRRPNTSFCFLDIRSPGLGDTAMYLCATSRERTSGYNEQFFGPGTRLTVL.

This chain joins TRBV20-1 and TRBJ2-1; TCRdb's D gene call, TRBD1, goes unchecked for lack of DNA. This CDR3 has 12 residues. The germline CDR1 and CDR2 sequences are DFQATT and SNEGSKA (reference sequence). This chain's CDR3 is CSAPGRGNEQFF.

This chain connects TRBV10-3 to TRBJ2-4; TCRdb's D call of TRBD1 is untestable without DNA. Germline V lookup: CDR1 ENHRY, CDR2 SYGVKD. This CDR3 is built from 14 residues. CDR3 in amino acids: CAISETSQGNIQYF.

The chain couples TRBV7-2 to TRBJ1-5; without DNA, the TCRdb call of TRBD1 cannot be checked. Germline values: CDR1 SGHTA, CDR2 FQGNSA. CDR3 length: 13 amino acids. CDR3 amino acids: CASSPRVNQPQHF. Using reference TRBV7-2 and TRBJ1-5 for the parts outside the CDR3, the full variable domain is GAGVSQSPSNKVTEKGKDVELRCDPISGHTALYWYRQSLGQGLEFLIYFQGNSAPDKSGLPSDRFSAERTGGSVSTLTIQRTQQEDSAVYLCASSPRVNQPQHFGDGTRLSIL.

The rearrangement joins TRBV20-1 to TRBJ2-2; TCRdb's D call of TRBD1 is untestable without DNA. Germline-derived CDR1 and CDR2 are DFQATT and SNEGSKA (reference sequence). The CDR3 is 16 amino acids. The CDR3 sequence is CSAPITGTYNGGELFF.

The J gene is TRBJ2-2, the V gene TRBV7-2; TCRdb returns TRBD1, unconfirmable since there is no DNA. CDR1 and CDR2 from the germline V gene are SGHTA and FQGNSA. This CDR3 spans 14 amino acids. The CDR3 reads CATTNTGRTGELFF.